This passage covers 27 T cell receptor beta chains from one sample sequenced in a study of blood T cell repertoires in COVID-19. Clones were sequenced by immunoSEQ multiplex PCR, and TCRdb holds only the in-frame ones, with some missing. The sample records about 66,000 clones, 88% being singletons. The sample taken for sequencing was peripheral blood. These receptors were obtained from a woman in her 70s with acute or convalescent COVID-19.

DNA of the CDR3: TGTGCCAGCTCACCCACAGGTTCTAATTCACCCCTCCACTTT. This translates into CASSPTGSNSPLHF. The chain combines TRBV18 with TRBJ1-6; D possibly corresponds to TRBD1 (5 bases). Germline V CDR1 and CDR2: KGHSH, LQKENI. The V end lost 3 bases, the J end lost 6 bases, and 9 bases lay between the germline ends. The CDR3 contains 14 residues. The full variable domain, rest sourced from reference TRBV18 and TRBJ1-6, is NAGVMQNPRHLVRRRGQEARLRCSPMKGHSHVYWYRQLPEEGLKFMVYLQKENIIDESGMPKERFSAEFPKEGPSILRIQQVVRGDSAAYFCASSPTGSNSPLHFGNGTRLTVT.

The chain is built from TRBV2 and TRBJ1-2, with D perhaps TRBD1 (6 bases). The CDR3 consists of 13 residues. Looked up from germline, CDR1 is SNHLY and CDR2 is FYNNEI. The germline V and J ends were trimmed by 5 bases and 8 bases, with 15 bases remaining between them. Written as DNA, the CDR3 is TGTGCCAGCAGTTCCCTGACAGGATCGGGCTACACCTTC. It translates to CASSSLTGSGYTF. Filled out from reference TRBV2 and TRBJ1-2, the complete variable domain reads EPEVTQTPSHQVTQMGQEVILRCVPISNHLYFYWYRQILGQKVEFLVSFYNNEISEKSEIFDDQFSVERPDGSNFTLKIRSTKLEDSAMYFCASSSLTGSGYTFGSGTRLTVV.

The chain recombines TRBV18 with TRBJ2-5; possibly TRBD1 for D (6 bases). The ends were cut back, 6 bases at V and 5 bases at J, with 13 bases in the middle. This CDR3 has 13 amino acids. Germline lookup yields CDR1 KGHSH and CDR2 LQKENI. The CDR3 region is CASSAGETETQYF. The CDR3 DNA reads TGTGCCAGCTCTGCAGGGGAAACGGAGACCCAGTACTTC.

The V and J genes are TRBV4-1 and TRBJ1-2; 8 positions match TRBD1. CDR3 length: 12 residues. The V gene's germline CDR1 is MGHRA and CDR2 YSYEKL. The V gene end was trimmed by 4 bases and the J gene end by 6 bases; junction bases not matched to a gene: 1. The CDR3 region has the DNA TGCGCCAGCAGCCCACAGGGGGATGGCTACACCTTC. Amino acids: CASSPQGDGYTF.

The J gene is TRBJ1-2, the V gene TRBV18; D is uncertain. Germline CDR1 and CDR2: KGHSH and LQKENI. The CDR3 sequence is 15 residues long. V was clipped by 2 bases and J by 3 bases, with 13 bases between them. The CDR3 protein is CASSPTRTGDYGYTF. The DNA of the CDR3 is TGTGCCAGCTCACCAACCCGGACGGGAGACTATGGCTACACCTTC.

V usage is TRBV30 and J usage is TRBJ1-5, with D perhaps TRBD1 (5 bases). Trimming took off 0 bases at V and 4 bases at J, with 10 bases between the two ends. There are 14 residues in the CDR3. The V gene's germline CDR1 is GTSNPN and CDR2 SVGIG (reference sequence). The CDR3 sequence is CAWSVGRGNQPQHF. For the CDR3, the DNA is TGTGCCTGGAGTGTGGGGCGGGGAAATCAGCCCCAGCATTTT.

The CDR3 sequence is CASRQGGNQPQHF. CDR3 DNA: TGTGCCAGCAGACAGGGCGGGAATCAGCCCCAGCATTTT. V and J are TRBV7-2 and TRBJ1-5; a possible D gene is TRBD1 (6 bases). The germline V and J ends were trimmed by 6 bases and 4 bases, with 10 bases remaining between them. Germline CDR1 SGHTA, CDR2 FQGNSA. CDR3 size: 13 residues.

The V gene is TRBV6-5, the J gene TRBJ2-7; 7 bases agree with TRBD2. The CDR3 totals 15 residues. After removal of 4 bases from V and 2 bases from J, the junction contained 8 bases not matched to a gene. The germline gives CDR1 MNHEY, CDR2 SVGAGI. CDR3 amino acids: CASSSPYRGAYEQYF. CDR3 sequence (DNA): TGTGCCAGCAGTTCGCCTTATCGGGGGGCCTACGAGCAGTACTTC.

This chain connects TRBV11-2 to TRBJ1-2; perhaps TRBD1 as D (6 bases). The V gene lost 2 bases and the J gene lost 4 bases, with 8 bases spanning the gap. Germline V CDR1 and CDR2: SGHAT, FQNNGV. This CDR3 has 13 residues. In DNA, the CDR3 is TGTGCCAGCAGCTTATCACAGGGCTATGGCTACACCTTC. Its translation is CASSLSQGYGYTF.

This clone was recorded only once. This chain connects TRBV19 to TRBJ1-1; D possibly corresponds to TRBD1 (5 bases). V was cut by 3 bases and J by 5 bases, with 13 bases left in between. This CDR3 is 14 amino acids long. Germline V gene lookup returns CDR1 LNHDA and CDR2 SQIVND (reference sequence). CDR3 in DNA: TGTGCCAGTAGTATCTCGGGGGAGAGGACTGAAGCTTTCTTT. It specifies CASSISGERTEAFF.

The rearrangement links TRBV10-3 to TRBJ2-1, with 8 bases lining up with TRBD2. Trimming at V came to 0 bases and at J to 1 base, leaving 2 bases not matched to a gene. In germline, CDR1 is ENHRY, CDR2 SYGVKD. The CDR3 covers 16 residues. CDR3 residues: CAISESTSESYNEQFF. DNA for the CDR3: TGTGCCATCAGTGAGTCGACTAGCGAGTCCTACAATGAGCAGTTCTTC.

CDR3: CASSLGVVNTEAFF. The CDR3 DNA sequence: TGTGCCAGCAGCTTGGGCGTGGTGAACACTGAAGCTTTCTTT. This chain joins TRBV5-6 and TRBJ1-1, with no clear D. This CDR3 is built from 14 residues. V was trimmed by 0 bases and J by 0 bases, leaving 6 bases between them. From germline, CDR1 is SGHDT and CDR2 YYEEEE.

The V and J genes are TRBV6-5 and TRBJ2-1; tentative D call: TRBD2 (6 bases). The germline V gene encodes CDR1 MNHEY and CDR2 SVGAGI. Trimming pared 5 bases from V and 7 bases from J, leaving 15 bases between. This CDR3 comprises 14 residues. In nucleotides, the CDR3 is TGTGCCAGCAGTCCCCGGGACTGGCAAAATGAGCAGTTCTTC. As protein: CASSPRDWQNEQFF.

The rearrangement uses TRBV9 and TRBJ1-2; TRBD1 matches 9 bases. Germline V gene sequence: CDR1 SGDLS, CDR2 YYNGEE. J lost 4 bases, V lost 4 bases, and 8 bases had no gene match. CDR3 size: 15 residues. The CDR3 spells CASSSLTGGVYGYTF. DNA of the CDR3: TGTGCCAGCAGCAGTCTTACAGGGGGCGTCTATGGCTACACCTTC.

The genes are TRBV12-3 or TRBV12-4 and TRBJ2-1; D ambiguous. With 1 base removed from V and 8 bases from J, the gap between germline ends came to 6 bases. The CDR3 spans 12 residues. Here the CDR3 reads CASSLVLHEQFF. CDR3 in DNA: TGTGCCAGCAGTTTAGTCCTACATGAGCAGTTCTTC.

The V and J genes are TRBV14 and TRBJ2-7; possibly TRBD2 for D (5 bases). Germline V CDR1 and CDR2: SGHDN, FVKESK. The CDR3 extends over 17 amino acids. The ends were cut back, 0 bases at V and 3 bases at J, with 18 bases in the middle. The CDR3, as DNA: TGTGCCAGCAGCCAAGATGTAAGGAGTGCGGGCGGCTACGAGCAGTACTTC. It encodes CASSQDVRSAGGYEQYF.

This chain joins TRBV29-1 and TRBJ1-1; no firm D call. The CDR3 sequence is 15 residues long. Germline V lookup: CDR1 SQVTM, CDR2 ANQGSEA. Trimming removed 5 bases from V and 3 bases from J, with 19 bases in between. Here the CDR3 DNA reads TGCAGCGTTTCCCTAATGATCCCTTTGGACACTGAAGCTTTCTTT. Translating it yields CSVSLMIPLDTEAFF.

The chain employs TRBV4-1 and TRBJ1-2, with 7 bases fitting TRBD1. The CDR3 is 15 amino acids. Trimming cost V 2 bases and J 4 bases; bases outside gene matches: 7. Germline lookup yields CDR1 MGHRA and CDR2 YSYEKL. The CDR3 DNA is TGCGCCAGCAGCCAACTCCGGACAGGCAGCTATGGCTACACCTTC. Translating gives CASSQLRTGSYGYTF.

The chain links TRBV2 to TRBJ1-4; tentatively, D is TRBD1 (5 bases). Germline values: CDR1 SNHLY, CDR2 FYNNEI. The CDR3 totals 14 residues. Trimming shortened V by 2 bases and J by 4 bases, and 8 bases separated the two germline ends. The CDR3 is CASSEQGNNEKLFF. CDR3 nucleotide sequence: TGTGCCAGCAGTGAACAGGGAAATAATGAAAAACTGTTTTTT.

The CDR3 region is CASSLGAEFEAFF. CDR3 nucleotide sequence: TGTGCCAGCAGCTTAGGGGCAGAATTTGAAGCTTTCTTT. This chain uses TRBV7-3 with TRBJ1-1, with TRBD1 as a possible D gene (5 bases). V was pared by 2 bases and J by 7 bases, with 11 bases between. Germline CDR1 SGHTA, CDR2 FQGTGA. The CDR3 is 13 amino acids.

The rearrangement joins TRBV30 to TRBJ1-4, with 8 nucleotides matching TRBD1. V lost 0 bases to trimming and J lost 7 bases; unmatched junction nucleotides: 4. Germline V gene data show CDR1 as GTSNPN and CDR2 as SVGIG (reference sequence). This CDR3 is built from 14 residues. The CDR3 DNA reads TGTGCCTGGAGTGTTACAGGGGGAGTTGAAAAACTGTTTTTT. Translated: CAWSVTGGVEKLFF.

As for this clone: Because the CDR3 is missing its conserved closing phenylalanine or tryptophan, this is likely a read error. It is unclear where the CDR3 begins or ends on the DNA, so no DNA is shown, and the CDR3 is as TCRdb lists it. This rearrangement joins TRBV6-2 or TRBV6-3 to TRBJ1-1; the table's D call of TRBD1 was not tested on the DNA. Germline V lookup: CDR1 MNHEY, CDR2 SVGEGT. Inclusive of both ends, the CDR3 amounts to 12 amino acids. CDR3 protein: CASSPYGAPIQI.

The CDR3 region has the DNA TGTGCCAGCAGCACCCGCTTCTGGACAGGGGGCAATGGCTACACCTTC. As protein: CASSTRFWTGGNGYTF. This chain links TRBV28 with TRBJ1-2; 11 bases agree with TRBD1. After removal of 6 bases from V and 6 bases from J, the junction contained 12 bases not matched to a gene. The CDR3 extends over 16 amino acids. Germline CDR1 reads MDHEN; CDR2 reads SYDVKM.

The rearrangement links TRBV5-6 to TRBJ1-5; TRBD1 matches at 7 bases. Germline CDR1 and CDR2: SGHDT and YYEEEE. V shed 4 bases and J 10 bases; nucleotides not matched to a gene: 5. The CDR3 loop spans 12 amino acids. CDR3 in amino acids: CASSPTGDPQHF. DNA of the CDR3: TGTGCCAGCAGCCCCACAGGGGACCCCCAGCATTTT.

By share, this clone counts as medium-sized. This chain connects TRBV2 to TRBJ1-1; D gene uncertain. Germline V gene data show CDR1 as SNHLY and CDR2 as FYNNEI. The CDR3 runs 11 residues. V dropped 7 bases and J dropped 4 bases, with 7 bases sitting between them. The CDR3 DNA follows: TGTGCCAGCATAGGGAGCACTGAAGCTTTCTTT. Encoded protein: CASIGSTEAFF.

The chain uses TRBV3-1 (or the pseudogene TRBV3-2) and TRBJ2-7, with D tentatively TRBD2 (5 bases). V lost 3 bases, J lost 7 bases, and 22 bases lay in between. CDR3 length: 16 amino acids. Germline values: CDR1 LGHDT, CDR2 YNNKEL (reference sequence). CDR3 in amino acids: CASSQADGGRYDEQYF. CDR3 coding DNA: TGTGCCAGCAGCCAGGCCGACGGAGGACGCTACGATGAGCAGTACTTC.

The CDR3 reads CASSLGTEETQYF. The DNA of the CDR3 is TGTGCCAGCAGCTTAGGGACAGAAGAGACCCAGTACTTC. The J gene is TRBJ2-5, the V gene TRBV7-8, with D possibly TRBD1 on 6 matching bases. V gave up 1 base and J gave up 3 bases, with 6 bases separating them. In germline, CDR1 is SGHVS, CDR2 FQNEAQ. The CDR3 totals 13 residues.